What follows describes a single T cell receptor (beta chain). Antigen: not known. Profiling relied on immunoSEQ multiplex PCR, and the TCRdb table lists in-frame clones only, not all of them. The repertoire holds tens of thousands of clones, with 60% to 80% as singletons. These data belong to a study of early stage breast cancer tumors. Overall study context: Of 15 to 20 invasive breast tumors, about a dozen were hormone receptor-positive, HER2-negative. Regarding the study as a whole: Most shared enriched TCRB sequences were commonly generated ones.

The germline gives CDR1 SGHRS, CDR2 YFSETQ. This CDR3 has 14 residues. Trimming shortened V by 4 bases and J by 7 bases, and 14 bases separated the two germline ends. The clonotype was recovered from a person aged 35 to 50 with breast cancer. J is TRBJ2-2 and V is TRBV5-1, with D possibly TRBD2 on 6 matching bases. The sequenced sample was blood. In DNA, the CDR3 is TGCGCCAGCAGCCCTGCGGACGGGGGCGGGGAGCTGTTTTTT. Its protein is CASSPADGGGELFF.